The clone carrying this T cell receptor (beta chain) was detected ten times or more. Its antigen is unknown. The data derive from a study of blood T cells in healthy people across ages. With V trimmed by 6 bases and J by 2 bases, 0 bases remained unmatched. CDR3 length: 12 amino acids. Germline CDR1 is MNHEY and CDR2 is SVGEGT. Notes on the study in general: Observed TCR beta diversity per million T cells went down as age went up. This fall followed a roughly linear course with age.

The authors ran a second PCR of about 7 to 11 cycles using a sample-barcoded 5' primer and a J-beta primer mix. Using its own MiXCR run on the 5' RACE reads, TCRdb lists one record per CDR3 protein. The data show around 800,000 distinct CDR3 sequences, about 42% seen once. Sequencing input: blood. The receptor comes from a man aged 55 to 69 in good health. This chain uses TRBV6-2 or TRBV6-3 with TRBJ2-7; 8 bases are a match to TRBD1. The CDR3, as DNA: TGTGCCAGCAGGGACAGGGCCTACGAGCAGTACTTC. Protein: CASRDRAYEQYF.